The subject of this entry is one TCR beta chain. This record comes from a study of blood T cell repertoires in COVID-19. Study-level background: Acute and convalescent COVID-19 specimens originated in the United States, Italy and Spain.

The repertoire was sequenced with immunoSEQ multiplex PCR; TCRdb's copy has only in-frame clones and lacks some. The data hold about 230,000 clones, with 84% observed a single time. The junction had 8 bases not matched to a gene; V was cut back by 4 bases and J by 4 bases. Germline V gene data show CDR1 as SGHAT and CDR2 as FQNNGV. The CDR3 has 15 residues. This TCR was sampled from a man aged 35-49 years who had recovered from COVID-19. The sample taken for sequencing was peripheral blood. The J gene is TRBJ1-2, the V gene TRBV11-2, with 8 positions matching TRBD1. CDR3 bases: TGTGCCAGCAGCTCGTTAACAGGACAGGGCTATGGCTACACCTTC. Its translation: CASSSLTGQGYGYTF. Full variable domain (remainder filled in from reference TRBV11-2 and TRBJ1-2): EAGVAQSPRYKIIEKRQSVAFWCNPISGHATLYWYQQILGQGPKLLIQFQNNGVVDDSQLPKDRFSAERLKGVDSTLKIQPAKLEDSAVYLCASSSLTGQGYGYTFGSGTRLTVV.